The source of this T cell receptor (beta chain) is a study of T cell responses to AZD1222 COVID-19 vaccine. This clone was picked up one time. Germline lookup yields CDR1 SGHRS and CDR2 YFSETQ. CDR3 length: 17 residues. With 4 bases clipped from V and 0 bases from J, the junction kept 7 bases outside the gene matches. Sequencing was performed with immunoSEQ multiplex PCR; in TCRdb, only in-frame clones are kept and a portion is missing. This sample has about 150,000 clones, with 88% found just once. The origin of this receptor is an adult in good health. This sample comprised peripheral blood, obtained on day 0 of AZD1222 vaccination. The gene calls are TRBV5-1 and TRBJ1-4, with 9 bases that match TRBD1. The CDR3 protein is CASSPGQGWATNEKLFF. The CDR3 DNA sequence: TGCGCCAGCAGCCCCGGACAGGGGTGGGCAACTAATGAAAAACTGTTTTTT.